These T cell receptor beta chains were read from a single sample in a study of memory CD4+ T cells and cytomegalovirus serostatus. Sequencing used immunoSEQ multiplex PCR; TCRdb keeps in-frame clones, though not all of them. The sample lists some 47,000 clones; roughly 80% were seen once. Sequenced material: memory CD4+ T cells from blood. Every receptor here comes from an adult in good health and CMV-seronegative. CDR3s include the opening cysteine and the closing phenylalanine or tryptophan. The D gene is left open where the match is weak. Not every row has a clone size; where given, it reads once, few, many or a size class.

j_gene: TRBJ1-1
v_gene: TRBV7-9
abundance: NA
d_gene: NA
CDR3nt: TGTGCCAGCAGGCCGGGACACAGGATGAACACTGAAGCTTTCTTT
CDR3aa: CASRPGHRMNTEAFF

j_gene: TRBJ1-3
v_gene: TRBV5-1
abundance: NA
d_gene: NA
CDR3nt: TGCGCCAGCAGCCCGGGGTGGGATTTGCCCTCTGGAAACACCATATATTTT
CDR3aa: CASSPGWDLPSGNTIYF

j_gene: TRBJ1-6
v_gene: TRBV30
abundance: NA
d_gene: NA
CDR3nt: TGTGCCTGGAGCCGGTGGGAGGGGCTCCGTATTTCACCCCTCCACTTT
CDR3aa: CAWSRWEGLRISPLHF

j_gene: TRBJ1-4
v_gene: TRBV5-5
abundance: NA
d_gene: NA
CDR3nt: TGTGCCAGCAGCCACTCTTCGGGGGCGCTGGGTGAAAAACTGTTTTTT
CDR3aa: CASSHSSGALGEKLFF

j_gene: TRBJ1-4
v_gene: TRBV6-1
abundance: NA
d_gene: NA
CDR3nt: TGTGCCAGCATAAGGGCCCCAAATGAAAAACTGTTTTTT
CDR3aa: CASIRAPNEKLFF

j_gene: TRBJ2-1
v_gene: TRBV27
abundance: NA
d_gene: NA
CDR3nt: TGTGCCAGCAGTTTATACGGCGGGGCCTTTTGGAATGAGCAGTTCTTC
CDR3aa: CASSLYGGAFWNEQFF

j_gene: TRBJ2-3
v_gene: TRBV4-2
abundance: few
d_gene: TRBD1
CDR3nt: TGTGCCAGCAGCCCGGGGACAGGAGGAACAGATACGCAGTATTTT
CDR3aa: CASSPGTGGTDTQYF

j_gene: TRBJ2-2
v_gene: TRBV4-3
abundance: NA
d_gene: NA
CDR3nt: TGCGCCAGCAGCCATGCCCCGGGACAACGCACCGGGGAGCTGTTTTTT
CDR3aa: CASSHAPGQRTGELFF

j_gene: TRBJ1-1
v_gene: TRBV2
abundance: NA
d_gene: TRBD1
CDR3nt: TGTGCCAGCAGCCCGGGACAGGAACCTTTCTTT
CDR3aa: CASSPGQEPFF

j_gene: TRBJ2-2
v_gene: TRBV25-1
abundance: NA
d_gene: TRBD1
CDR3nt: TGTGCCAGCCAGATGAGGGGGCCCGGGGAGCTGTTTTTT
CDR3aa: CASQMRGPGELFF

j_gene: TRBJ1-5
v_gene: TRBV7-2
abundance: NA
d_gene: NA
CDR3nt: TGTGCCAGCAGCACCAACAATCAGCCCCAGCATTTT
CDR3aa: CASSTNNQPQHF

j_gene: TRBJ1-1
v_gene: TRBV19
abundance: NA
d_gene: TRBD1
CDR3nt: TGTGCCAGTAGTACCCTCACGGGACAGGGTGGGAGAGGAGGGGCTGAAGCTTTCTTT
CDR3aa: CASSTLTGQGGRGGAEAFF

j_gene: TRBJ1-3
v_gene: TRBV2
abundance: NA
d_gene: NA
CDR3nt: TGTGCCAGCAGTGAGGACGGGGGTTACTCTGGAAACACCATATATTTT
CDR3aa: CASSEDGGYSGNTIYF

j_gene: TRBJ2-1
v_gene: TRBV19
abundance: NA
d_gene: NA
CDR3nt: TGTGCCAGTACTGCCGACAGGAGCTCCTACAATGAGCAGTTCTTC
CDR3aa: CASTADRSSYNEQFF

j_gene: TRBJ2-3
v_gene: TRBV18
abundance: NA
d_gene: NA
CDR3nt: TGTGCCAGCTCACCCAAGATCTCTAGCACAGATACGCAGTATTTT
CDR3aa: CASSPKISSTDTQYF

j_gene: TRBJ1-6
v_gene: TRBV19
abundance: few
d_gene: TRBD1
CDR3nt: TGTGCCAGTACTATAGGGACAGGGGCTTCACCCCTCCACTTT
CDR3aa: CASTIGTGASPLHF

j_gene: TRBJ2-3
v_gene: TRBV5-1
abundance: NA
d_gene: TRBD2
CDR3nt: TGCGCCAGCAGCTCCTTCGGGACTAGCGGGGGAACTGGCACAGATACGCAGTATTTT
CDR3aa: CASSSFGTSGGTGTDTQYF

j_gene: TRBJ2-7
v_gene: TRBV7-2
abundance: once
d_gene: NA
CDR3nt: TGTGCCAGCAGCCATGGGTCCTACGAGCAGTACTTC
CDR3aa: CASSHGSYEQYF

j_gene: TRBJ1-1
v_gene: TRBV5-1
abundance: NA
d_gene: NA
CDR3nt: TGCGCCAGCAGCTTGGACCCGGGTTCAAACACTGAAGCTTTCTTT
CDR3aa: CASSLDPGSNTEAFF

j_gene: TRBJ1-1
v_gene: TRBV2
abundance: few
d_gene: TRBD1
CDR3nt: TGTGCCAGTCACAGGGGGCGCGACACTGAAGCTTTCTTT
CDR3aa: CASHRGRDTEAFF

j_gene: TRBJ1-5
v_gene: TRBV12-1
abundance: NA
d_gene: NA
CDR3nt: TGTGCCAGCAGCTCCGGGGGGCAGGGTTGGAATCAGCCCCAGCATTTT
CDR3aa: CASSSGGQGWNQPQHF

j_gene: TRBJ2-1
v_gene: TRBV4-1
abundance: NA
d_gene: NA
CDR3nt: TGCGCCAGCAGCCAAGATATGGCCAGCTCCTACAATGAGCAGTTCTTC
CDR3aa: CASSQDMASSYNEQFF

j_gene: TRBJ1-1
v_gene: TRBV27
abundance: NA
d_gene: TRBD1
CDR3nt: TGTGCCAGCAGTGACAGGGGGTCGACTGAAGCTTTCTTT
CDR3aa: CASSDRGSTEAFF

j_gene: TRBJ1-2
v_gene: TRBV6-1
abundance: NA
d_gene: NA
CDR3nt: TGTGCCAGCAGTCTGGGGGCCGCACTTGGCTACACCTTC
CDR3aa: CASSLGAALGYTF

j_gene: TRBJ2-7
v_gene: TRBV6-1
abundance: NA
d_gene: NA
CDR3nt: TGTGCCAGCAGTGAACTGGGGGGGGGCAGCTACGAGCAGTACTTC
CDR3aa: CASSELGGGSYEQYF